Each of the 8 T cell receptor beta chains below was sequenced from the same sample in a study of monozygotic twins with inflammatory bowel disease. TCRdb reanalyzed the 5' RACE reads and collapses them to one entry per CDR3 protein, without DNA. The sample has a few hundred thousand distinct CDR3 sequences. Sequenced: blood. All receptors derive from a human donor with ulcerative colitis or Crohn's disease, or a healthy co-twin of an affected twin (not recorded which).

The rearrangement joins TRBV4-3 to TRBJ1-4; as DNA is missing, the TRBD1 call by TCRdb cannot be tested. Germline V gene sequence: CDR1 LGHNA, CDR2 YSLEER. CDR3 length: 14 residues. The CDR3 loop reads CASSQPGSGEKLFF.

J is TRBJ2-2 and V is TRBV28; TCRdb returns TRBD2, unconfirmable since there is no DNA. The CDR3 runs to 14 residues. Germline-derived CDR1 and CDR2 are MDHEN and SYDVKM. CDR3: CASGPEITGELFFF.

The CDR3: CASSLIGTYNEQFF. The V gene is TRBV5-1, the J gene TRBJ2-1; the D gene TCRdb calls, TRBD1, cannot be checked with no DNA. The germline gives CDR1 SGHRS, CDR2 YFSETQ. This CDR3 region has 14 residues.

V usage is TRBV7-6 and J usage is TRBJ1-5; the TCRdb D gene call, TRBD1, has no DNA to confirm it. Germline CDR1 and CDR2: SGHVS and FNYEAQ. This CDR3 has 14 amino acids. The CDR3 loop is CASSLGRGGEPQHF.

The chain combines TRBV2 with TRBJ2-7; the TRBD1 assignment by TCRdb is unverifiable without DNA. This CDR3 spans 14 amino acids. CDR1 SNHLY and CDR2 FYNNEI come from the germline V gene. CDR3 region: CASSVGDTSYEQYF.

The rearrangement uses TRBV14 and TRBJ2-1; TCRdb picks TRBD2, but there is no DNA to check that call. Germline CDR1 reads SGHDN; CDR2 reads FVKESK. The CDR3 totals 23 residues. The CDR3 is CASSQDPDRALAPRGVSYNEQFF.

CDR3 protein: CASSPSGGSYEQYF. This sequence joins TRBV18 and TRBJ2-7; TCRdb designates TRBD2, a call that cannot be tested without DNA. The CDR3 extends over 14 amino acids. Germline V lookup: CDR1 KGHSH, CDR2 LQKENI.

The chain links TRBV6-1 to TRBJ2-7; as DNA is missing, the TRBD2 call by TCRdb cannot be tested. Germline assignment: CDR1 MNHNS and CDR2 SASEGT. This CDR3 is built from 16 residues. This CDR3 is CASSGLFSSLFYEQYF.